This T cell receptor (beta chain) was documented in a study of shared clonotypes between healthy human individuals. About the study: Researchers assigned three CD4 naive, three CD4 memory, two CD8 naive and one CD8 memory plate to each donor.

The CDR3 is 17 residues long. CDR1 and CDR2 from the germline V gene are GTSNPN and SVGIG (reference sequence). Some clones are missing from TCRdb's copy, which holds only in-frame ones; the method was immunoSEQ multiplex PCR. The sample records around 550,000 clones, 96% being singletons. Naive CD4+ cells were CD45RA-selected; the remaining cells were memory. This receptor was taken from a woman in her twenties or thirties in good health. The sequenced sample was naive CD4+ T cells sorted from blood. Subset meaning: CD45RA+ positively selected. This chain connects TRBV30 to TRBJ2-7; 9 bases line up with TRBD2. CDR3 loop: CAQDPPGSSGIGHEQYF. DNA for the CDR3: TGTGCGCAGGACCCCCCGGGCTCTAGCGGGATAGGCCACGAGCAGTACTTC.